This T cell receptor (beta chain) was identified during a study of T cells expressing NK-cell markers. Study as a whole: Seven donors tested HCMV-seropositive and one tested seronegative among the eight sequenced. Study conclusions and caveats: The dominant NKG2C+ clonotypes represented roughly 1.0-7.5% of CD8+ T cells in six or seven donors.

As to this clonotype: Its antigen remains unidentified.

The CDR3 consists of 17 residues. UMIs were included in TCR beta cDNA generated by 5'RACE template switching. TCRdb reprocessed the 5' RACE reads and stores each CDR3 protein as one record, lacking DNA. This table holds 500,000 to 700,000 distinct CDR3 sequences. V and J are TRBV12-3 or TRBV12-4 and TRBJ2-6; TCRdb calls TRBD1, which cannot be checked without DNA. The source is a man between 18 and 35 years old in good health. The sequencing input was blood T cells: a sorted CD56 or NKG2C T cell subset, CD4+ or CD8+ T cells, or bulk PBMC T cells (not recorded which). The CDR3 protein is CASSSPGQASGANVLTF.